This T cell receptor (beta chain) was retrieved from a study of regulatory T cells. Findings and caveats of the study: Unique productive TRB reads were about tenfold lower in patient Treg samples than controls. Compared with autologous conventional CD4+ cells and control regulatory cells, CD3G-deficient regulatory T cells showed reduced diversity.

The CDR3 is 13 residues long. CDR1 is MNHEY, CDR2 SVGAGI, per germline. V gave up 6 bases and J gave up 0 bases, with 8 bases separating them. The PCR used 52 TRBV and 13 TRBJ primers. Generated by immunoSEQ multiplex PCR, the TCRdb table keeps only in-frame clones and is missing some. Found here are 5,500 to 6,500 clones, 75% to 90% of them singletons; the top ten hold approximately 1.9%. Comments on this clone: Its antigen remains unknown.

Autoimmunity was present in every CD3G-deficient patient, worse in two. The source is a person aged 18-35 years with CD3G deficiency. The chain uses TRBV6-5 and TRBJ1-1; possible D gene TRBD1, 6 bases. The sample taken for sequencing was CD4+ Tregs sorted from blood. The CDR3 DNA reads as TGTGCCAGCAGACACAGGGTGAACACTGAAGCTTTCTTT. Its translation: CASRHRVNTEAFF.